Below, 7 T cell receptor beta chains from the same sample are listed, as sequenced in a study of breast tumors, draining lymph nodes, adjacent tissues. From the multiplex PCR reads, TCRdb called clonotypes with MiXCR, one entry per CDR3 protein. The sample lists about 200,000 distinct CDR3 sequences; 31% were seen once. Breast cancer patients provided tissue from their axillary draining lymph nodes. Source material: axillary lymph node tissue. The receptors stem from a female donor with breast cancer. Some clones in this sample may be carry-over from other donors' samples.

Regarding this clonotype: Likely a read error: the CDR3 ends without its conserved phenylalanine or tryptophan. J is TRBJ1-1 and V is TRBV20-1, with D perhaps matching TRBD1 (5 bases). Germline loops: CDR1 DFQATT, CDR2 SNEGSKA (reference sequence). The CDR3 sequence is 16 residues long. V was trimmed by 0 bases and J by 0 bases, leaving 14 bases between them. CDR3 coding DNA: TGCAGTGCTAGAGATAAGGGGCATCTCATGAACACTGAAGCTTTCCTT. As protein: CSARDKGHLMNTEAFL.

This chain links TRBV6-5 with TRBJ2-5, with D tentatively TRBD1 or TRBD2 (6 bases each). This CDR3 contains 16 residues. The ends were cut back, 6 bases at V and 5 bases at J, with 22 bases in the middle. From germline, CDR1 is MNHEY and CDR2 SVGAGI. CDR3 protein: CASRPPGALIGETQYF. The DNA for the CDR3 is TGTGCCAGCAGACCCCCGGGGGCGTTAATTGGGGAGACCCAGTACTTC.

This clonotype was recorded many times. The rearrangement joins TRBV29-1 to TRBJ2-2, with 10 bases fitting TRBD1. V lost 1 base, J lost 2 bases, and 1 base stayed unmatched. The CDR3 runs to 15 residues. In germline, CDR1 is SQVTM, CDR2 ANQGSEA. The CDR3: CSVEGDRGNTGELFF. CDR3 in DNA: TGCAGCGTTGAAGGGGACAGGGGAAACACCGGGGAGCTGTTTTTT.

This clonotype occurred a few times. Possible read error: a much larger clone is one base away. Because the CDR3 is missing its conserved closing phenylalanine or tryptophan, this is likely a read error. The chain is built from TRBV7-3 and TRBJ2-1, with a weak D call TRBD1 (6 bases). CDR3 length: 14 residues. Germline values: CDR1 SGHTA, CDR2 FQGTGA. The V and J ends lost 1 base and 8 bases respectively, with 12 bases between them. The chain's CDR3 is CASSLIPGADEQFL. The CDR3 bases are TGTGCCAGCAGCTTAATCCCAGGGGCAGATGAGCAGTTCCTC.

This chain connects TRBV2 to TRBJ2-3, with 13 bases lining up with TRBD2. The CDR3 has 14 amino acids. The trim removed 8 bases at V and 2 bases at J, leaving 1 base unmatched. In germline, CDR1 is SNHLY, CDR2 FYNNEI. The CDR3 bases are TGTGCCAGCGGACTAGCGGGGGTCACAGATACGCAGTATTTT. Translation: CASGLAGVTDTQYF.

This clonotype was seen ten or more times. This chain joins TRBV6-5 and TRBJ2-7; TRBD1 matches 9 bases. Trimming removed 5 bases from V and 12 bases from J; junction bases left unmatched: 11. This CDR3 is 13 amino acids long. Germline V gives CDR1 MNHEY, CDR2 SVGAGI. The CDR3 here is CASSKWGQGPVYF. CDR3 DNA sequence: TGTGCCAGCAGTAAATGGGGACAGGGCCCTGTGTACTTC.

This clonotype was picked up many times. The chain links TRBV5-1 to TRBJ2-1; TRBD1 agrees at 12 bases. Germline assignment: CDR1 SGHRS and CDR2 YFSETQ. CDR3 length equals 20 residues. The V segment lost 3 bases and the J segment 4 bases; nucleotides outside the gene matches: 17. Here the CDR3 reads CASSWPGQGATGGHYNEQFF. In nucleotides, the CDR3 is TGCGCCAGCAGCTGGCCGGGACAGGGGGCGACGGGGGGGCATTACAATGAGCAGTTCTTC. Full variable domain (outside the CDR3, taken from reference TRBV5-1 and TRBJ2-1): KAGVTQTPRYLIKTRGQQVTLSCSPISGHRSVSWYQQTPGQGLQFLFEYFSETQRNKGNFPGRFSGRQFSNSRSEMNVSTLELGDSALYLCASSWPGQGATGGHYNEQFFGPGTRLTVL.